Sequencing of this T cell receptor (beta chain) was carried out in a study of blood T cell repertoires in COVID-19. Study-wide background: The analysed material was cDNA or gDNA that came from T cells, B-cell-depleted T cells, or PBMCs.

The CDR3 sequence is 10 residues long. TCRdb's table, derived via immunoSEQ multiplex PCR, lists solely in-frame clones and lacks some. Of about 500,000 clones listed, roughly nine tenths are singletons. Participants came from 24 US areas, aged roughly 18 to 89 years. Participant reports of clinical history set cohort assignment. This chain joins TRBV21-1 and TRBJ2-3; the table calls TRBD1, which could not be checked here. TRBV21-1 is a pseudogene segment. The sequenced sample consisted of PBMCs or T cells enriched from blood (not recorded which). This clonotype was obtained from a woman under 30 who had recovered from COVID-19. The CDR3: CASSTRQPYF. CDR3 in DNA: TGTGCCAGCAGCACTCGACAGCCGTATTTT.